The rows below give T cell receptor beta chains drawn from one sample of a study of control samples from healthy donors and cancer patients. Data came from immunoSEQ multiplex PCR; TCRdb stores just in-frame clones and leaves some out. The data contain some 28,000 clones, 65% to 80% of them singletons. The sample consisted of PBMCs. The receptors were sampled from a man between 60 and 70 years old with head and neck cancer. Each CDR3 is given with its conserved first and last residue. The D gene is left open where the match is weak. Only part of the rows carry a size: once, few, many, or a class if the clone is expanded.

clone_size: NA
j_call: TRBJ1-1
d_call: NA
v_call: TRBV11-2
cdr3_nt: TGTGCCAGCAGCCAACAGGGGAACACTGAAGCTTTCTTT
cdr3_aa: CASSQQGNTEAFF

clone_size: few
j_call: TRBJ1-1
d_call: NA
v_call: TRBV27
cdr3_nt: TGTGCCAGCAGTCACGGACAGACCCGAAGTACCACTGAAGCTTTCTTT
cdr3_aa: CASSHGQTRSTTEAFF

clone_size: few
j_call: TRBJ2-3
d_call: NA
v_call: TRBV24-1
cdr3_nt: TGTGCCACCAGTGATTTGCGGGACAGCACAGATACGCAGTATTTT
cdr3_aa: CATSDLRDSTDTQYF

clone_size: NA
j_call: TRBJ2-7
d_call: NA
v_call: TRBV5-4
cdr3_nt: TGTGCCAGCAGCTTGGGGAGGGCCTACGAGCAGTACTTC
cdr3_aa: CASSLGRAYEQYF

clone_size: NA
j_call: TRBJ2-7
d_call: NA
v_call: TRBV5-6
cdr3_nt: TGTGCCAGCAGCACGAAGACAGGACCCCTGGGATACGAGCAGTACTTC
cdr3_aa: CASSTKTGPLGYEQYF

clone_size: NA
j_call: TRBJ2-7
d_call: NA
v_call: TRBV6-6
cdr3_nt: TGTGCCAGCAGCCAGTCATCCTACGAGCAGTACTTC
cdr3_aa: CASSQSSYEQYF

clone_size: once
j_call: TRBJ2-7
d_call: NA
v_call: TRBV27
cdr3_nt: TGTGCCAGCCAGGTGGCGGAATCCTCCTACGAGCAGTACTTC
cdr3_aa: CASQVAESSYEQYF

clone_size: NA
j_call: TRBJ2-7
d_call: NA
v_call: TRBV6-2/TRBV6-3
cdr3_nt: TGTGCCAGCAGTTACTCGGGACTGAACTACGAGCAGTACTTC
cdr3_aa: CASSYSGLNYEQYF

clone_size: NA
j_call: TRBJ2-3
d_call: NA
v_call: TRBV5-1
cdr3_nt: TGCGCCAGCAGCTCCACTAGCAGGGATACGCAGTATTTT
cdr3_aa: CASSSTSRDTQYF

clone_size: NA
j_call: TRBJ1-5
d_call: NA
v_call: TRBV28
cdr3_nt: TGTGCCAGCAGTTTTAAGGGGGGCTGGAATCAGCCCCAGCATTTT
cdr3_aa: CASSFKGGWNQPQHF

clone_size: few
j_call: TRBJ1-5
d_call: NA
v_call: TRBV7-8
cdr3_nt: TGTGCCAGCAGCCCTCCAGGACACAATCAGCCCCAGCATTTT
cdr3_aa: CASSPPGHNQPQHF

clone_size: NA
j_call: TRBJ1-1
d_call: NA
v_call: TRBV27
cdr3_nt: TGTGCCAGTTGTGCCCTAGGAGGCACTGAAGCTTTCTTT
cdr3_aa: CASCALGGTEAFF

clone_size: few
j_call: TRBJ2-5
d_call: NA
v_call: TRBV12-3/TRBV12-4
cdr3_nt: TGTGCCAGCAGTTCCAATCGGTGGGAGACCCAGTACTTC
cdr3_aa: CASSSNRWETQYF

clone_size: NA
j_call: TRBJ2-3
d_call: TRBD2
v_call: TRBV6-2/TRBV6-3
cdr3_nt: TGTGCCAGCAGTTACGCCTTAGCGGGAGCGGCAGATACGCAGTATTTT
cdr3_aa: CASSYALAGAADTQYF

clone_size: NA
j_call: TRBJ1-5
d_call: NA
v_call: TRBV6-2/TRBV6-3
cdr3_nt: TGTGCCAGCAGCCCGTTTCGGAATAGCAATCAGCCCCAGCATTTT
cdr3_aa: CASSPFRNSNQPQHF

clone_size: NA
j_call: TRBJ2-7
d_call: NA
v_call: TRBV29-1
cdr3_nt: TGCAGCGTTGTGGTTTGGGGTTACGAGCAGTACTTC
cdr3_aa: CSVVVWGYEQYF

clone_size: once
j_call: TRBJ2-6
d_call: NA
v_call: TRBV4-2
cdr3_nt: TGTGCCAGCAGGGGTGATTCGGGGGCCAACGTCCTGACTTTC
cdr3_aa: CASRGDSGANVLTF

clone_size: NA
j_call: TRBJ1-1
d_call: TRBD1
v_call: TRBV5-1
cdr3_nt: TGCGCCAGCAGCTTGACAGGGGTTACAGGGTTGAACACTGAAGCTTTCTTT
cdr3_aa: CASSLTGVTGLNTEAFF

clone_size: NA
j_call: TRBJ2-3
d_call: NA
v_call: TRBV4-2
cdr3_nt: TGTGCCAGCAGCCTCGGGAGCACAGATACGCAGTATTTT
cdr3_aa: CASSLGSTDTQYF

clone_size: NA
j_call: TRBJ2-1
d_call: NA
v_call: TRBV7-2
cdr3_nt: TGTGCCAGCAGCTTAGAATCGCGACTAGGAGGAGATGAGCAGTTCTTC
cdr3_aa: CASSLESRLGGDEQFF

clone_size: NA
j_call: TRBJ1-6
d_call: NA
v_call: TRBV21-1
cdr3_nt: TGTGCCAGCAGCAAAGGGTCGACAGGGGACTCACCCCTCCACTTT
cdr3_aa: CASSKGSTGDSPLHF

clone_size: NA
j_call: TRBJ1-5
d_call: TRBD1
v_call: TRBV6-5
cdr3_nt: TGTGCCAGCAGTTGGACAGGGCAGGGGCAGCCCCAGCATTTT
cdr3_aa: CASSWTGQGQPQHF

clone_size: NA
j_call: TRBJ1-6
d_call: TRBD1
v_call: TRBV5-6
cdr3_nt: TGTGCCAGCAGCTTGGACAGGGGGCGAGCTAATTCACCCCTCCACTTT
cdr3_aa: CASSLDRGRANSPLHF

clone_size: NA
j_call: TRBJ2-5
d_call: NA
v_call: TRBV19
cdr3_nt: TGTGCCAGTAGTATATCCATCAAAGAGACCCAGTACTTC
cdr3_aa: CASSISIKETQYF

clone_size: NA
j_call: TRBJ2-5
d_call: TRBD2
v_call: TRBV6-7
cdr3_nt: TGTGCCAGCAGGCTCATCAGCCGGGGGGACCAGTACTTC
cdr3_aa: CASRLISRGDQYF

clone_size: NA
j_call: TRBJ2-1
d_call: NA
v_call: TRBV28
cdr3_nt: TGTGCCACCTATCCCCGGCCTGGACAAGACAATGAGCAGTTCTTC
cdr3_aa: CATYPRPGQDNEQFF

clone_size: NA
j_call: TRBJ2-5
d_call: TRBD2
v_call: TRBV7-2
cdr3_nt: TGTGCCAGCAGCTCCGGCGGGAGACTGAGAGAGACCCAGTACTTC
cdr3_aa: CASSSGGRLRETQYF

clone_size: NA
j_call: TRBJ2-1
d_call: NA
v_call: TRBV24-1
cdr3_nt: TGTGCCACCAGTGATATCGGGATCACCTACAATGAGCAGTTCTTC
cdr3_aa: CATSDIGITYNEQFF

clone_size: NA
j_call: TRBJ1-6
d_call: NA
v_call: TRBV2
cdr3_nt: TGTGCCAGCAGGAAAGGGATTCGGGGATCACCCCTCCACTTT
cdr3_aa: CASRKGIRGSPLHF

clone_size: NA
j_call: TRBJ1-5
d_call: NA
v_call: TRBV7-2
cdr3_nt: TGTGCCAGCAGCTTGGAAACGGGAAAGGGCAATCAGCCCCAGCATTTT
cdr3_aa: CASSLETGKGNQPQHF

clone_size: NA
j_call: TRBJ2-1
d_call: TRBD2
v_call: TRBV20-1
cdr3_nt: TGCAGTGCTAGTTGGGGGGGTCAAGTGGATGAGCAGTTCTTC
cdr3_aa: CSASWGGQVDEQFF

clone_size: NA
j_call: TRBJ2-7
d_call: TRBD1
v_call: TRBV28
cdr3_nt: TGTGCCAGCGAACTCCGGACAGGGAATACCTACGAGCAGTACTTC
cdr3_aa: CASELRTGNTYEQYF

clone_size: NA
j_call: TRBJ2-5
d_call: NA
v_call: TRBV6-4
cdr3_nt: TGTGCCACTCGGGGGCGGTTCCAAGAGACCCAGTACTTC
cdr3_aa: CATRGRFQETQYF

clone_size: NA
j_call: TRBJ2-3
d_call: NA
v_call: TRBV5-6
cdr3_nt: TGTGCCAGCAGCCCGACACTTGTCACAGATACGCAGTATTTT
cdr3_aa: CASSPTLVTDTQYF

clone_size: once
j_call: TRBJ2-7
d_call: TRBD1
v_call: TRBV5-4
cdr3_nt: TGTGCCAGCAGCCCCCTGAGACAGGGGACCCACGAGCAGTACTTC
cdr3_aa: CASSPLRQGTHEQYF

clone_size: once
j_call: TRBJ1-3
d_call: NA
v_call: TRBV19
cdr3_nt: TGTGCCAGTAGTATCTTTCCTGGAAACACCATATATTTT
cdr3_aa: CASSIFPGNTIYF

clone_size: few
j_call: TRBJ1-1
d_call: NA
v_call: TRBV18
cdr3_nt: TGTGCCAGCTCTCTAAAGGAGGACACTGAAGCTTTCTTT
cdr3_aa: CASSLKEDTEAFF

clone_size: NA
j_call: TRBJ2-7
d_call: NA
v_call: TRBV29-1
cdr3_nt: TGCAGCGTTGTTTCGGGAAGAAACTCCTACGAGCAGTACTTC
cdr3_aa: CSVVSGRNSYEQYF

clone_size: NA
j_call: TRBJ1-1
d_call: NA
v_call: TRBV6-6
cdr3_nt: TGTGCCAGCAGACCCGAGACCCCTGAAGCTTTCTTT
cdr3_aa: CASRPETPEAFF

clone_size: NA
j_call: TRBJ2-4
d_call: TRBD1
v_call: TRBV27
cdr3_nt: TGTGCCAGCAGTTTATCCAGGGACAGCATTCAGTACTTC
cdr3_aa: CASSLSRDSIQYF

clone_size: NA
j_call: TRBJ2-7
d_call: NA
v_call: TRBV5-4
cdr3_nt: TGTGCCAGCAGCTTACCGGGAGAAGGGTACGAGCAGTACTTC
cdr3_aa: CASSLPGEGYEQYF

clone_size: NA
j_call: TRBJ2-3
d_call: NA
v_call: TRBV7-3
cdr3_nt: TGTGCCAGCAGCTCTGGACATCAGGACCCAGATACGCAGTATTTT
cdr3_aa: CASSSGHQDPDTQYF

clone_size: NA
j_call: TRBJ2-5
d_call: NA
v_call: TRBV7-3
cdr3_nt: TGTGCCAGCAGCTTATGTTTAGGGGACGTTAGGCAAGAGACCCAGTACTTC
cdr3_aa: CASSLCLGDVRQETQYF

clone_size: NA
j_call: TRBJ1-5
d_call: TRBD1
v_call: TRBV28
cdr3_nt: TGTGCCAGCAGGTCCGGGACAGATTACAATCAGCCCCAGCATTTT
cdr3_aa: CASRSGTDYNQPQHF

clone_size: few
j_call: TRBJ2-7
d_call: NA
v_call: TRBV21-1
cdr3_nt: TGTGCCACTCCGGGGAGGTCCGCCTACGAGCAGTACTTC
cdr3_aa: CATPGRSAYEQYF

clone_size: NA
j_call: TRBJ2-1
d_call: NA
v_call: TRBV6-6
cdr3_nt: TGTGCCAGCGGTGGACAGTACAATGAGCAGTTCTTC
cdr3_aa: CASGGQYNEQFF

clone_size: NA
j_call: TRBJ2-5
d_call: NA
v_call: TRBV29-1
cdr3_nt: TGCAGCGTTGGGGGGGAAGAGACCCAGTACTTC
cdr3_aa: CSVGGEETQYF

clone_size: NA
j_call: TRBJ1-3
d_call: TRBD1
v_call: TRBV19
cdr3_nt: TGTGCCAGTAGTACCTCCTTCACAGGGGCATCGAACACCATATATTTT
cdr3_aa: CASSTSFTGASNTIYF

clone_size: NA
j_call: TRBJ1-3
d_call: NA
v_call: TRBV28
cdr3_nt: TGTGCCAGCAGTATCCCGTCAGGGGTCTCTGGAAACACCATATATTTT
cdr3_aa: CASSIPSGVSGNTIYF

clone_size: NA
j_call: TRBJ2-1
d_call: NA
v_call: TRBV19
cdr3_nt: TGTGCCAGTAGTATGGGTTTCCGGGACTCACCTTCCTACAATGAGCAGTTCTTC
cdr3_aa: CASSMGFRDSPSYNEQFF

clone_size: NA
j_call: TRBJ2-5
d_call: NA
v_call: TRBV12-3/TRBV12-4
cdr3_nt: TGTGCCAGCAGCTCAGTCGAGACCCAGTACTTC
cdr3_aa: CASSSVETQYF

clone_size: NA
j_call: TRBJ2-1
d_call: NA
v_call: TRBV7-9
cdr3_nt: TGTGCCAGCAGCTTAACGGGAGTCTCCTACAATGAGCAGTTCTTC
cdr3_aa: CASSLTGVSYNEQFF

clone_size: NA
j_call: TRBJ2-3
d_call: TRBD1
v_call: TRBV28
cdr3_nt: TGTGCCAGCAGCAAACCGACAGGGGGCACAGATACGCAGTATTTT
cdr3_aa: CASSKPTGGTDTQYF

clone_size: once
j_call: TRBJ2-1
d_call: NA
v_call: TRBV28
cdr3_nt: TGTGCCAGCAGTTTAGGACATAATGAGCAGTTCTTC
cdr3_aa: CASSLGHNEQFF

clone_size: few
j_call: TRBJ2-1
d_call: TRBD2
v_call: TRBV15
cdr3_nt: TGTGCCACCAGCGGTCTAGCGGGAGTGGGTGAGCAGTTCTTC
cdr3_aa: CATSGLAGVGEQFF

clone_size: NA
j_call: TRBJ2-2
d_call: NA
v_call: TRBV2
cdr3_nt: TGTGCCAGCACCTCCAGAGGCGCAGGGGGGGCCGGGGAGCTGTTTTTT
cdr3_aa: CASTSRGAGGAGELFF

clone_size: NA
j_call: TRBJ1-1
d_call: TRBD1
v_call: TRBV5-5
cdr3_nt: TGTGCCAGCAGCTGGGGGACAGCGGTGAACACTGAAGCTTTCTTT
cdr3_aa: CASSWGTAVNTEAFF

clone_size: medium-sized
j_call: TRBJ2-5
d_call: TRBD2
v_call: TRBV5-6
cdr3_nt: TGTGCCAGCAGCTCCCTAGCGGGAGAACGGGGAGAGACCCAGTACTTC
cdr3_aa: CASSSLAGERGETQYF